These 7 T cell receptor beta chains came from one sample sequenced in a study of early T cells in non-severe SARS-CoV-2 infection. TCRdb reprocessed the 5' RACE reads with MiXCR, giving one entry per CDR3 protein. The table shows about 110,000 distinct CDR3 sequences, with 9% to 14% occurring only once. Sequenced material: whole blood. These receptors were taken from an adult who was a healthcare worker with PCR-confirmed SARS-CoV-2 infection or an uninfected control (not recorded which).

CDR3 residues: CASSPYNRAVETQYF. The CDR3 DNA reads as TGTGCCAGCAGTCCTTACAACAGGGCGGTAGAGACCCAGTACTTC. The chain recombines TRBV28 with TRBJ2-5; D possibly corresponds to TRBD1 (6 bases). The CDR3 is made up of 15 amino acids. The V gene's germline CDR1 is MDHEN and CDR2 SYDVKM. Trimming stripped 5 bases from V and 4 bases from J, with 17 bases between.

This clonotype came up many times. The CDR3: CASKADRSSYNEQFF. The CDR3 DNA reads TGTGCCAGTAAGGCGGACCGGAGCTCCTACAATGAGCAGTTCTTC. The rearrangement uses TRBV19 and TRBJ2-1; D remains ambiguous. V lost 7 bases and J 0 bases, leaving 13 bases between the germline ends. The CDR3 spans 15 residues. CDR1 LNHDA and CDR2 SQIVND come from the germline V gene (reference sequence). The whole variable domain, filled in from reference TRBV19 and TRBJ2-1, reads DGGITQSPKYLFRKEGQNVTLSCEQNLNHDAMYWYRQDPGQGLRLIYYSQIVNDFQKGDIAEGYSVSREKKESFPLTVTSAQKNPTAFYLCASKADRSSYNEQFFGPGTRLTVL.

This clonotype appeared many times. The chain recombines TRBV6-2 or TRBV6-3 with TRBJ2-3; D uncertain. This CDR3 is built from 15 residues. Germline V CDR1 and CDR2: MNHEY, SVGEGT. Trimming removed 5 bases at V and 2 bases at J, with 14 bases between. The CDR3 DNA is TGTGCCAGCAGTCCGACATCAGCTTACACAGATACGCAGTATTTT. Residues: CASSPTSAYTDTQYF.

This clonotype was seen a few times. V and J are TRBV29-1 and TRBJ2-5; 7 bases are shared with TRBD2. The trim removed 8 bases at V and 2 bases at J, leaving 5 bases unmatched. Germline CDR1 and CDR2: SQVTM and ANQGSEA. This CDR3 region has 12 residues. In nucleotides, the CDR3 is TGCAGCATACTAGCGCTTCAAGAGACCCAGTACTTC. Protein sequence: CSILALQETQYF.

Notes on this clonotype: A clone one base away is much larger, so this may be a read error. The CDR3 here is CASRPGEVSQETQYF. Here the CDR3 DNA reads TGTGCCAGCAGACCCGGGGAGGTGAGCCAAGAGACCCAGTACTTC. This chain uses TRBV6-5 with TRBJ2-5; weak D call: TRBD2 (6 bases). This CDR3 contains 15 residues. CDR1 is MNHEY and CDR2 is SVGAGI in the germline V gene. V was clipped by 6 bases and J by 1 base, with 15 bases between them.

The chain is built from TRBV7-9 and TRBJ2-3, with a possible D match to TRBD2 (5 bases). This CDR3 contains 16 residues. Trimming stripped 3 bases from V and 2 bases from J, with 15 bases between. Germline V gene lookup returns CDR1 SEHNR and CDR2 FQNEAQ (reference sequence). CDR3 in amino acids: CASSFLINGNTDTQYF. CDR3 nucleotides: TGTGCCAGCAGCTTTCTAATTAACGGGAACACAGATACGCAGTATTTT.

The rearrangement uses TRBV2 and TRBJ2-2, with TRBD1 matching 9 bases. Trimming cost V 7 bases and J 7 bases; bases outside gene matches: 7. The CDR3 extends over 14 amino acids. Germline loops: CDR1 SNHLY, CDR2 FYNNEI. In nucleotides, the CDR3 is TGTGCCAGCAACTACAGGGGGCAAGGCGGGGAGCTGTTTTTT. Its protein is CASNYRGQGGELFF.